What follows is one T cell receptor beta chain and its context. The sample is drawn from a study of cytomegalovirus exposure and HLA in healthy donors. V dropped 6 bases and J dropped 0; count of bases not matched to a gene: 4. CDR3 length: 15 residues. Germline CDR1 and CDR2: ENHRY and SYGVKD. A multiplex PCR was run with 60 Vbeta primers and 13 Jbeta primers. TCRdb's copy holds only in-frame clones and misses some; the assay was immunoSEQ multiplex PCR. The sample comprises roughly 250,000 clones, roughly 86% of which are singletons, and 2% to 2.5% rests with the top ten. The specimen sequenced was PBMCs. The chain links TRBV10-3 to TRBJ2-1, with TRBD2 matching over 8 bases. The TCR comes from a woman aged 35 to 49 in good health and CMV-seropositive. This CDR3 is CAIRESGSSYNEQFF. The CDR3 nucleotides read TGTGCCATCAGGGAGAGCGGGAGCTCCTACAATGAGCAGTTCTTC.